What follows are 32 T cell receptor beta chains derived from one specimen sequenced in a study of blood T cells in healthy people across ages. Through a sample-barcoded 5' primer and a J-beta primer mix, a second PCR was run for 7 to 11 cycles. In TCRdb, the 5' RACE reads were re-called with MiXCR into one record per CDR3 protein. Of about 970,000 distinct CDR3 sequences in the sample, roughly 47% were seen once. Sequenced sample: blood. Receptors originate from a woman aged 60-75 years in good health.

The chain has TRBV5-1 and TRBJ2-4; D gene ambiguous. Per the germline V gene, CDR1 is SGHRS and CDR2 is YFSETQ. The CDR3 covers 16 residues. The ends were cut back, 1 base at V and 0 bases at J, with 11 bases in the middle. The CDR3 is CASSLPTTEAKNIQYF. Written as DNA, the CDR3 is TGCGCCAGCAGCTTGCCTACCACAGAAGCCAAAAACATTCAGTACTTC.

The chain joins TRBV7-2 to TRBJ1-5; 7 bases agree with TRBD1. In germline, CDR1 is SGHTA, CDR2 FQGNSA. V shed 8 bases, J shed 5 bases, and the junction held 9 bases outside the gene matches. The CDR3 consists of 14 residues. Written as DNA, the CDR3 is TGTGCCAGCCGAGAAGGGGGCGGGTATCAGCCCCAGCATTTT. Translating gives CASREGGGYQPQHF. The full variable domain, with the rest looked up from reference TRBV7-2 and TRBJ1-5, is GAGVSQSPSNKVTEKGKDVELRCDPISGHTALYWYRQSLGQGLEFLIYFQGNSAPDKSGLPSDRFSAERTGGSVSTLTIQRTQQEDSAVYLCASREGGGYQPQHFGDGTRLSIL.

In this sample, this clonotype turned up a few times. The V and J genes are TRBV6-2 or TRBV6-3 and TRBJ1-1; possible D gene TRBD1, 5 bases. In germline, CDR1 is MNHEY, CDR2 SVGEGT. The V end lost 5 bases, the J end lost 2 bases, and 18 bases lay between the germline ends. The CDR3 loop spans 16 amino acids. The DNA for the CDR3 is TGTGCCAGCAGTCCCAGACAGTCCCCTCCTAACACTGAAGCTTTCTTT. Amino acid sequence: CASSPRQSPPNTEAFF.

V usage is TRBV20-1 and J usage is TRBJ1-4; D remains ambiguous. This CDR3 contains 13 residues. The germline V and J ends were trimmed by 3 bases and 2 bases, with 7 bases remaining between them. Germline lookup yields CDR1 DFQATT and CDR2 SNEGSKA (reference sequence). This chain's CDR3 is CSARLGTNEKLFF. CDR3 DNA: TGCAGTGCTAGGCTAGGGACTAATGAAAAACTGTTTTTT.

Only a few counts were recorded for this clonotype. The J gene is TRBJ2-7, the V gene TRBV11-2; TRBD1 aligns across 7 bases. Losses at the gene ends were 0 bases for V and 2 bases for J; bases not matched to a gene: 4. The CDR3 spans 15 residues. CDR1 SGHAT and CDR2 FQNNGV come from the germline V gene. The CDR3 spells CASSLDPGTAYEQYF. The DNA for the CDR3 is TGTGCCAGCAGCTTAGATCCCGGGACAGCCTACGAGCAGTACTTC.

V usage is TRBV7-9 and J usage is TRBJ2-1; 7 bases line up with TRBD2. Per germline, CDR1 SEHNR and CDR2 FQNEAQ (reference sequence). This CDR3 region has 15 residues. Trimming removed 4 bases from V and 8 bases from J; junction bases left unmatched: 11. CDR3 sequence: CASSWLSGVFDEQFF. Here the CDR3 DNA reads TGTGCCAGCAGCTGGCTCAGCGGGGTGTTTGATGAGCAGTTCTTC.

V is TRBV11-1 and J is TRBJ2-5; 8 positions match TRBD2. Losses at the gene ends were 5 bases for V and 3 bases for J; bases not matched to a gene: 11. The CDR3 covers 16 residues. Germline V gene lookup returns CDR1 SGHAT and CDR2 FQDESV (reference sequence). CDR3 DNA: TGTGCCAGCAGCCCTGTGGCGGGAGGCCAGGAAGAGACCCAGTACTTC. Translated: CASSPVAGGQEETQYF. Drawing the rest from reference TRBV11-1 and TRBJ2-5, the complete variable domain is EAEVAQSPRYKITEKSQAVAFWCDPISGHATLYWYRQILGQGPELLVQFQDESVVDDSQLPKDRFSAERLKGVDSTLKIQPAELGDSAMYLCASSPVAGGQEETQYFGPGTRLLVL.

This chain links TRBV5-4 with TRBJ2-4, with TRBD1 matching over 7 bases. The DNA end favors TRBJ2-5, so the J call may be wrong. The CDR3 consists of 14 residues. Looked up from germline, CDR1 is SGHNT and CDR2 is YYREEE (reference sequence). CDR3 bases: TGTGCCAGCACCCCGGGACAGAACCAAGAGACCCAGTACTTC. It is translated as CASTPGQNQETQYF.

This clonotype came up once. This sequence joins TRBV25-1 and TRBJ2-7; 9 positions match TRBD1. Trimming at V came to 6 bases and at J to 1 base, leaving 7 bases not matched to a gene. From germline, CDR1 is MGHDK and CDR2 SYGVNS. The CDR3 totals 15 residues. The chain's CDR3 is CASRDTGGRSYEQYF. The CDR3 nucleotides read TGTGCCAGCAGGGATACAGGGGGCAGATCCTACGAGCAGTACTTC.

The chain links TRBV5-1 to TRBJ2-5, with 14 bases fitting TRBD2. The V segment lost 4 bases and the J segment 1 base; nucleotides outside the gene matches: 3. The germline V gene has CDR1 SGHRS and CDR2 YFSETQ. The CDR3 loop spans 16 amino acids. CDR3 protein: CASSKGLAGAQETQYF. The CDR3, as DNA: TGCGCCAGCAGCAAGGGACTAGCGGGAGCCCAAGAGACCCAGTACTTC.

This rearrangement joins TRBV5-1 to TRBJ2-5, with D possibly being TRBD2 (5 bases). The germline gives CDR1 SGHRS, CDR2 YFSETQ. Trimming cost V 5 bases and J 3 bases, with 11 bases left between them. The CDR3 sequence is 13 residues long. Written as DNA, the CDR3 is TGCGCCAGCAGACGGGGAGCCGAAGAGACCCAGTACTTC. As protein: CASRRGAEETQYF. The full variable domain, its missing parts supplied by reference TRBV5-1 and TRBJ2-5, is KAGVTQTPRYLIKTRGQQVTLSCSPISGHRSVSWYQQTPGQGLQFLFEYFSETQRNKGNFPGRFSGRQFSNSRSEMNVSTLELGDSALYLCASRRGAEETQYFGPGTRLLVL.

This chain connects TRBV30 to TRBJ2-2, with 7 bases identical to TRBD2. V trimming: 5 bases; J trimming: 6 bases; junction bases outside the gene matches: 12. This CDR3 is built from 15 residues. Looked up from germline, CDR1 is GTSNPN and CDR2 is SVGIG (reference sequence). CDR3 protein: CAWDTVAGVAGELFF. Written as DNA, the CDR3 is TGTGCCTGGGATACCGTTGCGGGAGTGGCCGGGGAGCTGTTTTTT.

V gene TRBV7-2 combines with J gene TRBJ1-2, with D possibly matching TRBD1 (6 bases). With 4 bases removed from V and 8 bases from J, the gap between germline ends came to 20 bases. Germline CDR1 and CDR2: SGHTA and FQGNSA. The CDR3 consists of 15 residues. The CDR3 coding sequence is TGTGCCAGCAGCTCAGGGGCCCAGCGTTCTGAGGGCTACACCTTC. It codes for CASSSGAQRSEGYTF.

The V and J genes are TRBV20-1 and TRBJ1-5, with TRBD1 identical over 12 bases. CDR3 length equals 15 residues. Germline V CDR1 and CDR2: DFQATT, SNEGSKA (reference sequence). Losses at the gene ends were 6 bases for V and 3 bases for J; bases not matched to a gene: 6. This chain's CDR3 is CSAPGQGAPNQPQHF. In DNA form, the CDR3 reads TGCAGTGCCCCGGGACAGGGGGCACCCAATCAGCCCCAGCATTTT.

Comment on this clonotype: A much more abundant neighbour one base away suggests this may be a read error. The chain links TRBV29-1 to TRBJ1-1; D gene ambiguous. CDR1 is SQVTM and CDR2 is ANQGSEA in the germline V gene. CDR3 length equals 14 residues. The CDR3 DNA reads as TGCAGCGTTGATCCTAGAGGGTTCGGCACTGAAACTTTCTTT. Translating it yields CSVDPRGFGTETFF. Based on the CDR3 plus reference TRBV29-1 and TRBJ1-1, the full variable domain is SAVISQKPSRDICQRGTSLTIQCQVDSQVTMMFWYRQQPGQSLTLIATANQGSEATYESGFVIDKFPISRPNLTFSTLTVSNMSPEDSSIYLCSVDPRGFGTETFFGQGTRLTVV.

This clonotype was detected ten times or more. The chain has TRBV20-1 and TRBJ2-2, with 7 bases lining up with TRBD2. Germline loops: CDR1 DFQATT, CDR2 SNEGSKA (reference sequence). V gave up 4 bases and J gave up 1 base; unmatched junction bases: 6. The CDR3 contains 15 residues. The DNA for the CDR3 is TGCAGTGCTATCTCGGGAGGCTTGAACACCGGGGAGCTGTTTTTT. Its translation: CSAISGGLNTGELFF.

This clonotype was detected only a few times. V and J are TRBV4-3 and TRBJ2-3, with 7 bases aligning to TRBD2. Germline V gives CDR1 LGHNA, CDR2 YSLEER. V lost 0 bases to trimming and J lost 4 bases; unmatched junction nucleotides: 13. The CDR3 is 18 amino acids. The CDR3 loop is CASSQDTGSGWGADTQYF. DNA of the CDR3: TGCGCCAGCAGCCAAGATACGGGTAGCGGGTGGGGGGCAGATACGCAGTATTTT.

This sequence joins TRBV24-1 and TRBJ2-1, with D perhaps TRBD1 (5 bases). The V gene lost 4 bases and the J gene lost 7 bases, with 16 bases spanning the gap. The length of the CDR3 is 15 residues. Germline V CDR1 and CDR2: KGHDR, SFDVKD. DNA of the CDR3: TGTGCCACCAGTGACCCCGGGCCCAAGGGGAATGAGCAGTTCTTC. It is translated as CATSDPGPKGNEQFF.

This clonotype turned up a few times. In DNA, the CDR3 is TGTGCCAGCCTCGGGACAGCAACTAATGAAAAACTGTTTTTT. Protein product: CASLGTATNEKLFF. This chain joins TRBV6-1 and TRBJ1-4; 7 bases are shared with TRBD1. CDR1 MNHNS and CDR2 SASEGT come from the germline V gene. The CDR3 spans 14 residues. Losses at the gene ends were 8 bases for V and 0 bases for J; bases not matched to a gene: 3.

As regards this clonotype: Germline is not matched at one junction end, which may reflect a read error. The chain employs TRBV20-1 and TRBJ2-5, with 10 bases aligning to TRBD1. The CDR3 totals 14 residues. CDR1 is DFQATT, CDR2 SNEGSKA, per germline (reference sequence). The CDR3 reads CSAGETGGFETQYF. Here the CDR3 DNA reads TGCAGTGCTGGAGAGACAGGGGGCTTTGAGACCCAGTACTTC.

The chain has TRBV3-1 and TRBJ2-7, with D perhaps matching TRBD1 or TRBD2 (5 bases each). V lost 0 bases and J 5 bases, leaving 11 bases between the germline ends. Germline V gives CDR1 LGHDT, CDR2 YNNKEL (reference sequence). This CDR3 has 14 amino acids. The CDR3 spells CASSQDLRGNEQYF. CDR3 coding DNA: TGTGCCAGCAGCCAAGATTTGAGGGGCAACGAGCAGTACTTC.

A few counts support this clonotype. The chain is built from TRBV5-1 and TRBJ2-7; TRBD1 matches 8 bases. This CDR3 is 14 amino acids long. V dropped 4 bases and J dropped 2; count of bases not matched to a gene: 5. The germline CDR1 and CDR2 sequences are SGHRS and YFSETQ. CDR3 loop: CASSTTGGPYEQYF. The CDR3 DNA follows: TGCGCCAGCAGCACAACAGGGGGACCCTACGAGCAGTACTTC.

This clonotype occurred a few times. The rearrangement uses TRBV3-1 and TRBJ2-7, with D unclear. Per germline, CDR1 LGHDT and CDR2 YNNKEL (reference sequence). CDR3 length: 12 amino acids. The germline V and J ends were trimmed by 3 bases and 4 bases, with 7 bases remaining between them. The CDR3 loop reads CASSHFGYEQYF. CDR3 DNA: TGTGCCAGCAGCCATTTCGGATACGAGCAGTACTTC.

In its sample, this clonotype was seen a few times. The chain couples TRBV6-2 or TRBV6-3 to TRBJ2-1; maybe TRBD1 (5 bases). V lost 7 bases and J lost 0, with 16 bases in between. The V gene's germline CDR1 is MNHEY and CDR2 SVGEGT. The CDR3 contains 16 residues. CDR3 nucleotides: TGTGCCAGCACTACGGACACCCCGAGCTCCTACAATGAGCAGTTCTTC. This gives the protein CASTTDTPSSYNEQFF.

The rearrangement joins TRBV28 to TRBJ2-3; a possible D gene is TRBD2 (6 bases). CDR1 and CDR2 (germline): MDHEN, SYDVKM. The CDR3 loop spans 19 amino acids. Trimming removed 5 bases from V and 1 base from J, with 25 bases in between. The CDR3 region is CASSPIPGLAHGCTDTQYF. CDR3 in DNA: TGTGCCAGCAGTCCCATCCCCGGTCTAGCGCACGGTTGCACAGATACGCAGTATTTT.

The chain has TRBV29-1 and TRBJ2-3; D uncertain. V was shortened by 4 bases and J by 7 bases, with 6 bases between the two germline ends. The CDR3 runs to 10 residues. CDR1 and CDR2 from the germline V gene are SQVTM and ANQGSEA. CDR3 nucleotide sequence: TGCAGCGTTGTGTACTATACGCAGTATTTT. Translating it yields CSVVYYTQYF.

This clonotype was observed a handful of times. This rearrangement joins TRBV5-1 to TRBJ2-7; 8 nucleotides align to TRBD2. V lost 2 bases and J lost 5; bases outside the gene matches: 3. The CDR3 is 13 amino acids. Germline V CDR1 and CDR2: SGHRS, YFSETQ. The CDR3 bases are TGCGCCAGCAGCTTTAATAGCGGGAACGAGCAGTACTTC. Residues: CASSFNSGNEQYF. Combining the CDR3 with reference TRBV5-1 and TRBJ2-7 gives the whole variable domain KAGVTQTPRYLIKTRGQQVTLSCSPISGHRSVSWYQQTPGQGLQFLFEYFSETQRNKGNFPGRFSGRQFSNSRSEMNVSTLELGDSALYLCASSFNSGNEQYFGPGTRLTVT.

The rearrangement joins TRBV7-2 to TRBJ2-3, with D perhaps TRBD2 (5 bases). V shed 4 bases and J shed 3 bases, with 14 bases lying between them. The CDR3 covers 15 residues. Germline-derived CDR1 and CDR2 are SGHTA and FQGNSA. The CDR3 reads CASSSSGLRTDTQYF. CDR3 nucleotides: TGTGCCAGCAGCTCGAGCGGACTCCGGACAGATACGCAGTATTTT.

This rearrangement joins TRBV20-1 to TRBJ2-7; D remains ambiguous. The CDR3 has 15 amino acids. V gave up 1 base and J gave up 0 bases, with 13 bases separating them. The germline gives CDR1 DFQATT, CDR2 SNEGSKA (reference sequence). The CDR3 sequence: CSARAGHTASYEQYF. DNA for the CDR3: TGCAGTGCTAGAGCCGGCCACACAGCCTCCTACGAGCAGTACTTC.

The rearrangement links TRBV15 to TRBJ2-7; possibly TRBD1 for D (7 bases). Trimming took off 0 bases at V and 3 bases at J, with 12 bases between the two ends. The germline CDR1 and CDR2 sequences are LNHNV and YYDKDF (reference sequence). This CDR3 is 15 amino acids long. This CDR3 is CATSRDQGEDYEQYF. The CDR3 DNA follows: TGTGCCACCAGCAGAGATCAGGGGGAGGACTACGAGCAGTACTTC.

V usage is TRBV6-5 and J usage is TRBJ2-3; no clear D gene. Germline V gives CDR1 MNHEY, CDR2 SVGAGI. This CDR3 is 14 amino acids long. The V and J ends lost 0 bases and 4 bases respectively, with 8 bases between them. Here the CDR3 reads CASSYSWKSDTQYF. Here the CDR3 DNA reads TGTGCCAGCAGTTACTCGTGGAAGTCAGATACGCAGTATTTT.

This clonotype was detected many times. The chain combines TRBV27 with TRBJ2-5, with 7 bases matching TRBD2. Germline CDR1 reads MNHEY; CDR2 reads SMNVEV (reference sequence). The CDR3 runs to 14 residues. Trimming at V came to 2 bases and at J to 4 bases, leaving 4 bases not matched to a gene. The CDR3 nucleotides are TGTGCCAGCAGTTTAGCGGGAGAAGGAGAGACCCAGTACTTC. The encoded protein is CASSLAGEGETQYF.